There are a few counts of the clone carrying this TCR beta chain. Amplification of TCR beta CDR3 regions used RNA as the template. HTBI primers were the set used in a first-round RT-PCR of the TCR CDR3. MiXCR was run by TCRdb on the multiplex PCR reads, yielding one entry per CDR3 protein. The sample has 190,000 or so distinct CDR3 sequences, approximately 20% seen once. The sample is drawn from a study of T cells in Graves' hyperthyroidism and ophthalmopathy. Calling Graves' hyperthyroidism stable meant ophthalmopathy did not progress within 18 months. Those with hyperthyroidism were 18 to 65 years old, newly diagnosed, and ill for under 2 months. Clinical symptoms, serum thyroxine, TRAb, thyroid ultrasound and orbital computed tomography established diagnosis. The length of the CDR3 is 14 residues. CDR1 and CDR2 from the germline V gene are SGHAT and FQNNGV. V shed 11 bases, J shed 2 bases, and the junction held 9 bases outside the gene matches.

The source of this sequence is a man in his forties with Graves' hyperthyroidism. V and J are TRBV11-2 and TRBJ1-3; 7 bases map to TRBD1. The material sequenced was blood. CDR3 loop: CASSPTGPGNTIYF. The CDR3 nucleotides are TGTGCCTCGAGTCCGACAGGGCCTGGAAACACCATATATTTT.